This is a list of T cell receptor beta chains from one sample in a study of T cell repertoires in cytomegalovirus infection. These receptors have no identified antigens. TCRdb independently ran MiXCR on the reads; one entry per CDR3 protein. The data hold about 55,000 distinct CDR3 sequences, with 20% observed a single time. The specimen was CD8+ T cells from cultured PBMCs, collected from culture after CMV antigen stimulation. The receptors come from a human donor in good health (CMV status not recorded). Some clones in this sample may be carry-over from other donors' samples. CDR3s include the opening cysteine and the closing phenylalanine or tryptophan. D genes are given only for firm matches. Not every row has a clone size; where given, it reads once, few, many or a size class.

cdr3_aa	cdr3_nt	v_call	j_call	clone_size	d_call
CASSSGTGALEQYF	TGTGCCAGCAGCTCCGGGACAGGAGCCCTAGAGCAGTACTTC	TRBV11-2	TRBJ2-7	once	TRBD1
CASSLVLRLAGDTEQFF	TGTGCCAGCAGTTTGGTCCTAAGACTAGCGGGAGACACTGAGCAGTTCTTC	TRBV28	TRBJ2-1	few	TRBD2
CASTWTGETQETQYF	TGTGCCAGCACCTGGACAGGGGAAACCCAAGAGACCCAGTACTTC	TRBV7-2	TRBJ2-5	few	TRBD1
CSAGTGPTEAFF	TGCAGTGCAGGGACAGGTCCCACTGAAGCTTTCTTT	TRBV20-1	TRBJ1-1	NA	TRBD1
CATSDLGGYTF	TGTGCCACCAGTGATTTGGGTGGCTACACCTTC	TRBV24-1	TRBJ1-2	NA	NA
CASSSLGEWNTEAFF	TGCGCCAGCAGCTCATTGGGGGAGTGGAACACTGAAGCTTTCTTT	TRBV5-1	TRBJ1-1	few	NA
CASSQDPGNDIQYF	TGCGCCAGCAGCCAAGATCCCGGGAATGACATTCAGTACTTC	TRBV4-1	TRBJ2-4	few	NA
CASSPYRSTGELFF	TGTGCCAGCTCACCGTACAGGAGCACCGGGGAGCTGTTTTTT	TRBV18	TRBJ2-2	NA	NA
CASSPRGSRGRQETQYF	TGTGCCAGCAGCCCAAGAGGCAGCCGGGGACGTCAAGAGACCCAGTACTTC	TRBV7-6	TRBJ2-5	once	NA
CASTPPGRSNQPQHF	TGTGCCAGCACTCCCCCGGGGAGGAGCAATCAGCCCCAGCATTTT	TRBV6-2/TRBV6-3	TRBJ1-5	NA	NA
CASSPTDYRDRGWDEQYF	TGCGCCAGCAGCCCAACGGATTACCGGGACAGGGGATGGGACGAGCAGTACTTC	TRBV4-3	TRBJ2-7	few	TRBD1
CASSYSASGGTTTGAQYF	TGTGCCAGCAGTTACTCGGCTAGCGGGGGGACAACGACGGGAGCCCAGTACTTC	TRBV6-2/TRBV6-3	TRBJ2-5	few	TRBD2
CAISDSPVDEQYF	TGTGCCATCAGTGACAGCCCTGTGGACGAGCAGTACTTC	TRBV10-3	TRBJ2-7	NA	NA
CASSLTRTGASGANVLTF	TGTGCCAGCAGTTTGACCCGGACAGGTGCCTCTGGGGCCAACGTCCTGACTTTC	TRBV27	TRBJ2-6	many	TRBD1
CASSFRDSPRIETQYF	TGTGCCAGCAGCTTCCGGGATAGCCCACGCATAGAGACCCAGTACTTC	TRBV7-2	TRBJ2-5	NA	NA
CASGFLSGIQPQHF	TGTGCTAGTGGTTTTCTATCCGGGATACAGCCCCAGCATTTT	TRBV12-5	TRBJ1-5	NA	NA
CASSLAGPEGAQYF	TGTGCCAGCAGTTTAGCGGGACCCGAGGGGGCCCAGTACTTC	TRBV27	TRBJ2-5	NA	NA
CASSRLMREGEEQYF	TGTGCCAGCAGCCGTCTGATGCGGGAGGGGGAGGAGCAGTACTTC	TRBV7-2	TRBJ2-7	few	TRBD2
CASSTVGGEKLFF	TGTGCCAGCAGCACCGTAGGAGGGGAAAAACTGTTTTTT	TRBV13	TRBJ1-4	NA	NA
CASSLGTGSKNEQFF	TGTGCCAGCAGTTTAGGGACAGGGTCCAAGAATGAGCAGTTCTTC	TRBV27	TRBJ2-1	NA	TRBD1
CASSPTSGHNEQFF	TGTGCCAGCAGTCCTACTAGCGGGCACAATGAGCAGTTCTTC	TRBV2	TRBJ2-1	NA	TRBD2
CASSSLASGHYEQYF	TGTGCCAGCAGTTCCCTGGCTAGCGGGCACTACGAGCAGTACTTC	TRBV6-6	TRBJ2-7	NA	TRBD2
CASSSARQGLSTIYF	TGTGCCAGCAGCTCCGCCAGACAGGGTTTATCCACCATATATTTT	TRBV7-8	TRBJ1-3	few	TRBD1
CASSAGPPGRDTQYF	TGTGCCAGCAGCGCAGGGCCCCCCGGTAGGGATACGCAGTATTTT	TRBV6-5	TRBJ2-3	NA	NA
CASSSRLDQTYEQYF	TGTGCCAGCAGCTCCCGACTTGACCAGACCTACGAGCAGTACTTC	TRBV7-9	TRBJ2-7	many	NA
CASSLLDRGASGYTF	TGTGCCAGCAGCTTACTCGACAGGGGGGCGAGCGGCTACACCTTC	TRBV7-9	TRBJ1-2	once	TRBD1
CATSRVGNIQYF	TGTGCCACCAGCAGAGTGGGAAACATTCAGTACTTC	TRBV15	TRBJ2-4	few	NA